This entry describes one TCR beta chain. The entry originates in a study of blood T cell repertoires in COVID-19. Study context: Sources were T cells, B-cell-depleted T cells, or PBMCs; the material itself was cDNA or gDNA.

Recovery meant two consecutive negative NP/OP PCR tests, professional clearance, or resolved symptoms. CDR3 length: 15 amino acids. Trimming took 0 bases from V and 3 from J, leaving 12 bases between them. Germline-derived CDR1 and CDR2 are SGHAT and FQNNGV. Assay used: immunoSEQ multiplex PCR; TCRdb lists only in-frame clones, some missing. Of under 150,000 clones listed, about three quarters were seen once; the top ten hold just under 3%. Sequences were obtained from PBMCs or T cells enriched from blood (not recorded which). The chain is built from TRBV11-2 and TRBJ2-7; D perhaps matches TRBD1 (6 bases). This TCR was recovered from a woman in her forties or fifties who had recovered from COVID-19. The CDR3 loop is CASSLEPGHLYEQYF. The DNA for the CDR3 is TGTGCCAGCAGCTTAGAGCCGGGACACCTCTACGAGCAGTACTTC.